These 27 T cell receptor beta chains share one sample of origin, sequenced in a study of cytomegalovirus exposure and HLA in healthy donors. Researchers ran the PCR with 60 Vbeta and 13 Jbeta primers. This table comes from immunoSEQ multiplex PCR, and its TCRdb copy is limited to in-frame clones, with some not included. Among fewer than 110,000 clones listed, around 77% were seen once. Sequenced: PBMCs. The receptors were gathered from a man between 18 and 29 years old in good health and CMV-seronegative.

This clone was recorded a few times. The rearrangement joins TRBV7-9 to TRBJ1-2; a weak D match, TRBD1 (6 bases). The CDR3 totals 13 residues. V lost 4 bases, J lost 7 bases, and 13 bases lay in between. Germline CDR1 SEHNR, CDR2 FQNEAQ (reference sequence). As DNA, the CDR3 is TGTGCCAGCAGCTGGCCAGGGGTGAGTGGCTACACCTTC. As protein: CASSWPGVSGYTF.

The V call is TRBV19, the J call TRBJ2-2, with TRBD1 matching over 9 bases. CDR1 and CDR2 from the germline V gene are LNHDA and SQIVND (reference sequence). V lost 11 bases, J lost 3 bases, and 7 bases stayed unmatched. CDR3 length: 14 residues. The CDR3 DNA follows: TGTGCCGCCGGTGGGACAGGGTACACCGGGGAGCTGTTTTTT. Translating gives CAAGGTGYTGELFF.

V is TRBV6-5 and J is TRBJ2-3; no definite D call. Per germline, CDR1 MNHEY and CDR2 SVGAGI. The length of the CDR3 is 15 residues. With 0 bases removed from V and 9 bases from J, the gap between germline ends came to 16 bases. CDR3 in amino acids: CASSYSGGSARTQYF. In nucleotides, the CDR3 is TGTGCCAGCAGTTACTCTGGCGGCTCTGCGCGGACGCAGTATTTT.

This clone has just a few counts. The J gene is TRBJ2-7, the V gene TRBV7-2, with TRBD1 matching over 11 bases. Germline CDR1 is SGHTA and CDR2 is FQGNSA. The ends lost 2 bases at V and 3 bases at J; junction bases unmatched: 9. The CDR3 has 17 residues. In DNA, the CDR3 is TGTGCCAGCAGCTTAATCGTTTCCGGGACAGGGGGCTACGAGCAGTACTTC. Its protein is CASSLIVSGTGGYEQYF.

Note on this clone: An end of the junction differs from the germline gene, which may be a read error. The chain links TRBV7-9 to TRBJ1-4; 7 positions match TRBD1. From germline, CDR1 is SEHNR and CDR2 FQNEAQ (reference sequence). This CDR3 region has 11 residues. CDR3 sequence reads: CASSFGQGVVF. The CDR3 region has the DNA TGTGCCAGCAGCTTTGGGCAGGGGGTTGTTTTT.

The chain couples TRBV7-9 to TRBJ2-7; perhaps TRBD2 as D (6 bases). CDR1 SEHNR and CDR2 FQNEAQ come from the germline V gene (reference sequence). V was trimmed by 5 bases and J by 4 bases, leaving 12 bases between them. This CDR3 has 13 amino acids. CDR3 loop: CASSPIGTYEQYF. Here the CDR3 DNA reads TGTGCCAGCAGCCCAATCGGGACTTACGAGCAGTACTTC.

This chain uses TRBV10-3 with TRBJ2-7; a possible D gene is TRBD1 (6 bases). Germline CDR1 reads ENHRY; CDR2 reads SYGVKD. The CDR3 totals 13 residues. V lost 10 bases to trimming and J lost 2 bases, with 15 bases between them. The CDR3 loop is CATGQILTYEQYF. Here the CDR3 DNA reads TGTGCCACTGGACAGATTTTGACCTACGAGCAGTACTTC.

The V and J genes are TRBV10-3 and TRBJ1-4; D is unclear. Trimming pared 11 bases from V and 4 bases from J, leaving 8 bases between. The CDR3 has 11 amino acids. From germline, CDR1 is ENHRY and CDR2 SYGVKD. The CDR3 coding sequence is TGTGCCGTCGGGAGTAATGAAAAACTGTTTTTT. Residues: CAVGSNEKLFF.

V is TRBV5-4 and J is TRBJ2-3, with TRBD2 identical over 9 bases. The J segment lost 2 bases and the V segment lost 4 bases, leaving 8 bases of the junction unmatched. The germline V gene encodes CDR1 SGHNT and CDR2 YYREEE (reference sequence). This CDR3 spans 16 amino acids. CDR3 in amino acids: CASSREAGGSTDTQYF. The CDR3 region has the DNA TGTGCCAGCAGCAGAGAAGCGGGGGGCTCCACAGATACGCAGTATTTT. Looking up the rest from reference TRBV5-4 and TRBJ2-3 gives the full variable domain: ETGVTQSPTHLIKTRGQQVTLRCSSQSGHNTVSWYQQALGQGPQFIFQYYREEENGRGNFPPRFSGLQFPNYSSELNVNALELDDSALYLCASSREAGGSTDTQYFGPGTRLTVL.

The CDR3 DNA sequence: TGTGCCAGCAGCGCCGACAGGGAATCGGAAGCTTTCTTT. Protein sequence: CASSADRESEAFF. This chain connects TRBV9 to TRBJ1-1; 7 nucleotides align to TRBD1. The ends lost 3 bases at V and 8 bases at J; junction bases unmatched: 7. This CDR3 spans 13 amino acids. CDR1 is SGDLS and CDR2 is YYNGEE in the germline V gene.

This chain joins TRBV18 and TRBJ2-7; the D gene is possibly TRBD2 (7 bases). Germline assignment: CDR1 KGHSH and CDR2 LQKENI. The CDR3 has 16 residues. V was shortened by 3 bases and J by 7 bases, with 22 bases between the two germline ends. The CDR3 nucleotides are TGTGCCAGCTCACCCCCGCGCGGGGGCCCGCCGGGAGAGCAGTACTTC. Its translation: CASSPPRGGPPGEQYF.

This chain uses TRBV6-1 with TRBJ1-5; 7 nucleotides align to TRBD1. This CDR3 is 16 amino acids long. Germline values: CDR1 MNHNS, CDR2 SASEGT. The V segment lost 2 bases and the J segment 0 bases; nucleotides outside the gene matches: 4. As DNA, the CDR3 is TGTGCCAGCAGTGAACGGGGACAGCTTAGCAATCAGCCCCAGCATTTT. Encoded protein: CASSERGQLSNQPQHF.

V and J are TRBV11-2 and TRBJ2-2, with 8 bases fitting TRBD2. V was pared by 5 bases and J by 5 bases, with 7 bases of the junction left unmatched. Germline V lookup: CDR1 SGHAT, CDR2 FQNNGV. CDR3 length: 15 amino acids. The CDR3 region has the DNA TGTGCCAGCAGCACTAGCGGATCCTGGACCGGGGAGCTGTTTTTT. Translated, it gives CASSTSGSWTGELFF.

This chain joins TRBV20-1 and TRBJ2-5, with D hard to call. The CDR3 sequence is 11 residues long. The germline CDR1 and CDR2 sequences are DFQATT and SNEGSKA (reference sequence). V was cut by 3 bases and J by 7 bases, with 9 bases left in between. CDR3 sequence reads: CSASPNWTQYF. The CDR3 DNA sequence: TGCAGTGCTAGCCCAAACTGGACCCAGTACTTC.

In its sample, this clone was seen once. The genes are TRBV27 and TRBJ2-3; D uncertain. The CDR3 runs to 11 residues. Germline CDR1 reads MNHEY; CDR2 reads SMNVEV (reference sequence). Trimming left V 7 bases short and J 4 bases short, with 6 bases between. CDR3 coding DNA: TGTGCCAGCATTCAGGCAGATACGCAGTATTTT. Its protein product is CASIQADTQYF.

V gene TRBV29-1 combines with J gene TRBJ2-7, with D possibly being TRBD1 (6 bases). V was cut by 4 bases and J by 3 bases, with 13 bases left in between. The CDR3 contains 13 residues. The germline gives CDR1 SQVTM, CDR2 ANQGSEA. CDR3 loop: CSVVGDTYYEQYF. The CDR3 DNA reads TGCAGCGTTGTAGGGGACACTTACTACGAGCAGTACTTC.

The V gene is TRBV5-1, the J gene TRBJ2-1; possibly TRBD2 for D (7 bases). The CDR3 runs 15 residues. Germline V CDR1 and CDR2: SGHRS, YFSETQ. V lost 0 bases and J lost 8, with 15 bases in between. The CDR3 loop is CASSLDRGGWDEQFF. The CDR3 DNA sequence: TGCGCCAGCAGCTTGGATAGGGGGGGCTGGGATGAGCAGTTCTTC.

The chain joins TRBV5-5 to TRBJ2-6, with TRBD2 matching over 9 bases. The CDR3 is 19 amino acids. Germline assignment: CDR1 SGHKS and CDR2 YYEKEE (reference sequence). V dropped 3 bases and J dropped 0; count of bases not matched to a gene: 10. CDR3 nucleotides: TGTGCCAGCAGCTCCCGGGGGCTAGCGGGGAGCTCTGGGGCCAACGTCCTGACTTTC. Translation: CASSSRGLAGSSGANVLTF.

The V and J genes are TRBV15 and TRBJ2-7; D may be TRBD1 (6 bases). This CDR3 is 16 amino acids long. V gave up 0 bases and J gave up 2 bases, with 14 bases separating them. The germline V gene has CDR1 LNHNV and CDR2 YYDKDF (reference sequence). CDR3 loop: CATSRDLGDKPYEQYF. CDR3 sequence (DNA): TGTGCCACCAGCAGAGATCTAGGGGACAAGCCCTACGAGCAGTACTTC.

This clone occurred a few times. The rearrangement uses TRBV6-5 and TRBJ1-1; 7 bases map to TRBD1. CDR1 MNHEY and CDR2 SVGAGI come from the germline V gene. There are 13 residues in the CDR3. With V trimmed by 6 bases and J by 5 bases, 6 bases remained unmatched. DNA for the CDR3: TGTGCCAGCAGACGACAGGGCGGGACTGAAGCTTTCTTT. It specifies CASRRQGGTEAFF.

V and J are TRBV18 and TRBJ1-1; 8 bases line up with TRBD1. The CDR3 covers 14 residues. Unmatched junction bases numbered 10, after V lost 3 bases and J lost 10 bases. Germline lookup yields CDR1 KGHSH and CDR2 LQKENI. CDR3 region: CASSPLDRGAGAFF. CDR3 coding DNA: TGTGCCAGCTCACCTCTCGACAGGGGAGCGGGAGCTTTCTTT.

This CDR3 is CASTEPPLVYGYTF. The CDR3 DNA follows: TGTGCCAGCACCGAGCCTCCATTGGTTTATGGCTACACCTTC. The chain carries TRBV6-1 and TRBJ1-2; no definite D call. The CDR3 loop spans 14 amino acids. Germline values: CDR1 MNHNS, CDR2 SASEGT. Trimming took 7 bases from V and 5 from J, leaving 17 bases between them.

The chain links TRBV5-4 to TRBJ2-7; 10 bases line up with TRBD2. Germline-derived CDR1 and CDR2 are SGHNT and YYREEE (reference sequence). The CDR3 loop spans 15 amino acids. Trimming cost V 1 base and J 4 bases; bases outside gene matches: 5. CDR3 residues: CASSLYASGGYEQYF. The CDR3 region has the DNA TGTGCCAGCAGCTTGTATGCTAGCGGGGGATACGAGCAGTACTTC.

CDR3 in DNA: TGTGCCAGCAGCGTAGTATCTACCCTAGCGGGGGGGCCGATCGATGAGCAGTTCTTC. It codes for CASSVVSTLAGGPIDEQFF. The gene calls are TRBV9 and TRBJ2-1; TRBD2 aligns across 12 bases. CDR3 length: 19 amino acids. Germline CDR1 and CDR2: SGDLS and YYNGEE. V lost 0 bases, J lost 8 bases, and 15 bases stayed unmatched.

This clone was counted a few times. DNA for the CDR3: TGTGCCAGCTCACCTCCGACAGGGATCAACACTGAAGCTTTCTTT. Translated: CASSPPTGINTEAFF. The chain carries TRBV18 and TRBJ1-1; 7 bases match TRBD1. Per the germline V gene, CDR1 is KGHSH and CDR2 is LQKENI. V lost 3 bases, J lost 2 bases, and 6 bases stayed unmatched. This CDR3 region has 15 residues.

CDR3 bases: TGTGCCAGCAGCTTGGGCAGGGATGGAGAGACCCAGTACTTC. Protein product: CASSLGRDGETQYF. The gene calls are TRBV5-4 and TRBJ2-5; D is possibly TRBD1 (5 bases). V was trimmed by 0 bases and J by 4 bases, leaving 10 bases between them. The germline V gene encodes CDR1 SGHNT and CDR2 YYREEE (reference sequence). This CDR3 spans 14 amino acids.

The chain couples TRBV5-1 to TRBJ2-1; 9 bases line up with TRBD2. The CDR3 totals 16 residues. The germline V gene has CDR1 SGHRS and CDR2 YFSETQ. The V and J ends lost 4 bases and 5 bases, in that order; junction bases with no gene match: 10. The CDR3 DNA reads TGCGCCAGCAGCCCGCATCTAGCGGGAAGAAACAATGAGCAGTTCTTC. Protein product: CASSPHLAGRNNEQFF.